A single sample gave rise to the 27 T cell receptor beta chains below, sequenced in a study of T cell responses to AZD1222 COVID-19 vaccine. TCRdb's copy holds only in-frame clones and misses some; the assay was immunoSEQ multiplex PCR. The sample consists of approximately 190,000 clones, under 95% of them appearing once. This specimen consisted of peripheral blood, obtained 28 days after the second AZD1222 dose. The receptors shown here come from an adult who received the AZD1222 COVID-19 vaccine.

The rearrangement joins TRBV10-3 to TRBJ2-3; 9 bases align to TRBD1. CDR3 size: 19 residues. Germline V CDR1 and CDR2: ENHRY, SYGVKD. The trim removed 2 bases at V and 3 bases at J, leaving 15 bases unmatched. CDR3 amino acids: CAISERPQTGGRGTDTQYF. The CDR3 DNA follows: TGTGCCATCAGTGAGCGCCCCCAAACAGGGGGCAGGGGGACAGATACGCAGTATTTT.

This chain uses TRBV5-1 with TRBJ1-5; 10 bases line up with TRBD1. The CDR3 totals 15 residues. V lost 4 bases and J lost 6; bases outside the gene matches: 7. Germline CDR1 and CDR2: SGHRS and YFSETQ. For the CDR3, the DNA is TGCGCCAGCAGCCCGTCCGGGACAGGGGTTCAGCCCCAGCATTTT. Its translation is CASSPSGTGVQPQHF.

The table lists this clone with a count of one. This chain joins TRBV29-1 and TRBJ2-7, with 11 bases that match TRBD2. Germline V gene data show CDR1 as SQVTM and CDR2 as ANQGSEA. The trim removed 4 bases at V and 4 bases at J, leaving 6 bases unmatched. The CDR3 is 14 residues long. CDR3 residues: CSVVELAGVYEQYF. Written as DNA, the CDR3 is TGCAGCGTTGTTGAACTAGCGGGGGTGTACGAGCAGTACTTC.

CDR3 loop: CASSLAGLQRGNSPLHF. The CDR3 nucleotides are TGCGCCAGCAGCTTGGCCGGCCTACAGCGTGGAAATTCACCCCTCCACTTT. This chain uses TRBV5-1 with TRBJ1-6, with D unresolved. CDR3 length equals 17 residues. Germline V gives CDR1 SGHRS, CDR2 YFSETQ. V dropped 0 bases and J dropped 7 bases, with 17 bases sitting between them.

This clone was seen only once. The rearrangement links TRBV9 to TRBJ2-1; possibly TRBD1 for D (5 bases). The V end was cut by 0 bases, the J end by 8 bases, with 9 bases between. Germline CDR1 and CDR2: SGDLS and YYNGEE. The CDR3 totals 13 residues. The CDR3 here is CASSVGTLDEQFF. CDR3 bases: TGTGCCAGCAGCGTAGGGACACTGGATGAGCAGTTCTTC.

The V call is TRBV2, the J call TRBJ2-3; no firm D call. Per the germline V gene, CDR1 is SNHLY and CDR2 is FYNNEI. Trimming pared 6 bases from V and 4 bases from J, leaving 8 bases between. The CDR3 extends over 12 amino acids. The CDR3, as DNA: TGTGCCAGCAGGAAGATCGCAGATACGCAGTATTTT. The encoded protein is CASRKIADTQYF.

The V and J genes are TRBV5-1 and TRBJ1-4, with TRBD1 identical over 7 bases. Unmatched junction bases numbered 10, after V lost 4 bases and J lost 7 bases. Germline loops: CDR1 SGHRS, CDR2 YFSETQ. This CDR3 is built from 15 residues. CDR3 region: CASSNDREGREKLFF. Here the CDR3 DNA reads TGCGCCAGCAGCAACGACAGGGAGGGTCGTGAAAAACTGTTTTTT.

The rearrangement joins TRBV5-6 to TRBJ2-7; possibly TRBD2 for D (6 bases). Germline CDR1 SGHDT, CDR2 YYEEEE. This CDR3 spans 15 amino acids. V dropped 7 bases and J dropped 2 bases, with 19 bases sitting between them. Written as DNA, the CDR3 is TGTGCCAGCTCCCCTGGGATTAGCGGTACCTACGAGCAGTACTTC. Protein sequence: CASSPGISGTYEQYF.

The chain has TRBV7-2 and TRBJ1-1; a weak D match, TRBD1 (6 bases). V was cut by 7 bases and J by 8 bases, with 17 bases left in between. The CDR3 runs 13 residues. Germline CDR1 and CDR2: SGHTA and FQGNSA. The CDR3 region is CASTLQGMPEAFF. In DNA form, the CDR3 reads TGTGCCAGCACCCTACAGGGAATGCCCGAAGCTTTCTTT.

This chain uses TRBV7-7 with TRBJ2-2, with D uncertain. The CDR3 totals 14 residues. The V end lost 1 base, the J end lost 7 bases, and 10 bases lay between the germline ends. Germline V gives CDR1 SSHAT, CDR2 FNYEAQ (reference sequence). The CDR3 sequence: CASSLDGFNGELFF. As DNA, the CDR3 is TGTGCCAGCAGCTTAGATGGCTTTAACGGGGAGCTGTTTTTT.

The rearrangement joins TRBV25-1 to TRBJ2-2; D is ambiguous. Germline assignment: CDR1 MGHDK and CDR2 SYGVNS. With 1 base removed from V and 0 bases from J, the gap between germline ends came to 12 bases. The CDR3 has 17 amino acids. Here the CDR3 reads CASSEFSGQPNTGELFF. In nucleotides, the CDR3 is TGTGCCAGCAGTGAATTTTCCGGGCAACCGAACACCGGGGAGCTGTTTTTT.

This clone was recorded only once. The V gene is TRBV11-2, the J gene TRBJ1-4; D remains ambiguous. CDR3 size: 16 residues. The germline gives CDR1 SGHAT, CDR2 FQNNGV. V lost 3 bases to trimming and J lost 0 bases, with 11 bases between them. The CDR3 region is CASSFDWRSTNEKLFF. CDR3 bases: TGTGCCAGCAGCTTCGACTGGCGTTCAACTAATGAAAAACTGTTTTTT.

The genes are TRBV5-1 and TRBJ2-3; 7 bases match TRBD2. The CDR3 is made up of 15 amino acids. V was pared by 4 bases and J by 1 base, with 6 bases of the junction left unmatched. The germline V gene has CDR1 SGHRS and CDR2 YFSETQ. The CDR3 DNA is TGCGCCAGCAGCACCCGGGCGGGGGGCACAGATACGCAGTATTTT. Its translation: CASSTRAGGTDTQYF. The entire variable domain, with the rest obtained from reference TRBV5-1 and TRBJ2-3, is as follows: KAGVTQTPRYLIKTRGQQVTLSCSPISGHRSVSWYQQTPGQGLQFLFEYFSETQRNKGNFPGRFSGRQFSNSRSEMNVSTLELGDSALYLCASSTRAGGTDTQYFGPGTRLTVL.

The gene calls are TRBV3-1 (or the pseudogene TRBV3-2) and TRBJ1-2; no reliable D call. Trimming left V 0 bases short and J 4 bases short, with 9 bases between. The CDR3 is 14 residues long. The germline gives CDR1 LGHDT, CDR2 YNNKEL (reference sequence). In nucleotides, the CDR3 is TGTGCCAGCAGCCAAGAAGGCCAAACCTATGGCTACACCTTC. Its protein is CASSQEGQTYGYTF.

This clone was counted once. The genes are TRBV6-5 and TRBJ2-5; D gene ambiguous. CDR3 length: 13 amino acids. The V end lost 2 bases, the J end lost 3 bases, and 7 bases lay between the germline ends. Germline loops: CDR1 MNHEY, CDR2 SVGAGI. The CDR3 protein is CASSYPPEETQYF. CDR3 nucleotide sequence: TGTGCCAGCAGTTACCCCCCCGAAGAGACCCAGTACTTC.

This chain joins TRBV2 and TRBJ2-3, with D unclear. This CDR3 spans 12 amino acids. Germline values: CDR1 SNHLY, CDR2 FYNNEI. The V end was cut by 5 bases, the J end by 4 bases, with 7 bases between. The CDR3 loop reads CASSYEPDTQYF. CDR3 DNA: TGTGCCAGCAGTTATGAGCCAGATACGCAGTATTTT.

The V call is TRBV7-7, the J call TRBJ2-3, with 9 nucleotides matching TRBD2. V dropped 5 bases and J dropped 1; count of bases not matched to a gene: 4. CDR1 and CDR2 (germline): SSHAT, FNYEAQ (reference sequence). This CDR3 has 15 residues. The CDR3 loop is CASSPGLARTDTQYF. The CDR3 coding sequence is TGTGCCAGCAGCCCGGGACTAGCCCGCACAGATACGCAGTATTTT.

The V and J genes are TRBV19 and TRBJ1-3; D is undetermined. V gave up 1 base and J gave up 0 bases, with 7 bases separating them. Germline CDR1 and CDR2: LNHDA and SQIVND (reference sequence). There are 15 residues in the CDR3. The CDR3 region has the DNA TGTGCCAGTAGTATAGGAGTAAGCTCTGGAAACACCATATATTTT. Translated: CASSIGVSSGNTIYF.

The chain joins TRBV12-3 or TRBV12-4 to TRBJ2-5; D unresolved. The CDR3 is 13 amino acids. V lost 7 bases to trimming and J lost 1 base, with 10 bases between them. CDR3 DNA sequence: TGTGCCAGCACCTCCCAGGTCCAAGAGACCCAGTACTTC. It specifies CASTSQVQETQYF.

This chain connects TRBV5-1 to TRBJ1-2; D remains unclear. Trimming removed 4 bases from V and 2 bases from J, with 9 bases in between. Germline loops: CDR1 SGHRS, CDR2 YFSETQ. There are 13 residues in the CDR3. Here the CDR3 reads CASSLAGNYGYTF. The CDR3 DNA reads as TGCGCCAGCAGCCTGGCGGGGAACTATGGCTACACCTTC. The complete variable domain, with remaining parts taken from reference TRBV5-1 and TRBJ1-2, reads KAGVTQTPRYLIKTRGQQVTLSCSPISGHRSVSWYQQTPGQGLQFLFEYFSETQRNKGNFPGRFSGRQFSNSRSEMNVSTLELGDSALYLCASSLAGNYGYTFGSGTRLTVV.

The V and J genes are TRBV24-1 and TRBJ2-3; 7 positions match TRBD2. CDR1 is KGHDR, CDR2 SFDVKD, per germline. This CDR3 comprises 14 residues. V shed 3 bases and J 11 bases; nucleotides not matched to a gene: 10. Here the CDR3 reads CATSDRDYTDKQYF. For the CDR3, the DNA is TGTGCCACCAGTGATCGGGACTACACAGACAAGCAGTATTTT.

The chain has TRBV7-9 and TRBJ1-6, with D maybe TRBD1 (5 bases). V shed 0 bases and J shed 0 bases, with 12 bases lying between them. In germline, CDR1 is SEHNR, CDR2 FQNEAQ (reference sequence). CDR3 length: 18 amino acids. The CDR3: CASSLARASSSYNSPLHF. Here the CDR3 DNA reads TGTGCCAGCAGCTTAGCCAGGGCCTCAAGCTCCTATAATTCACCCCTCCACTTT.

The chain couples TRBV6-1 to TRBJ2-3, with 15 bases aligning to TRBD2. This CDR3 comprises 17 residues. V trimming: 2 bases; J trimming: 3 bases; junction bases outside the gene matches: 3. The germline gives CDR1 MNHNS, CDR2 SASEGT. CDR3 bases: TGTGCCAGCAGTGAAATCGGACTAGCGGGGGGGACAGATACGCAGTATTTT. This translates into CASSEIGLAGGTDTQYF.

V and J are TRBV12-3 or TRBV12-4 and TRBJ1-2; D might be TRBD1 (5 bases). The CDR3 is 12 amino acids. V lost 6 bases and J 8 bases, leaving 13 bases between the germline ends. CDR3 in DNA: TGTGCCAGCAGCCAGACAGTCGGGGGCTACACCTTC. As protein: CASSQTVGGYTF.

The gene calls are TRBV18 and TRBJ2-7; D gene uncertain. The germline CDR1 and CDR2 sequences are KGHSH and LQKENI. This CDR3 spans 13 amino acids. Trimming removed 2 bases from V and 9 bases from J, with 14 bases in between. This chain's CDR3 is CASSPTNGERQYF. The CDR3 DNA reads TGTGCCAGCTCACCAACGAACGGCGAGCGGCAGTACTTC.

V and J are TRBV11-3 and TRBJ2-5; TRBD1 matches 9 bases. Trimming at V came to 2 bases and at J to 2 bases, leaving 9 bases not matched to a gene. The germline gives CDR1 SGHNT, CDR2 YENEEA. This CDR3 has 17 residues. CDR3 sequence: CASSLWAGQGGQETQYF. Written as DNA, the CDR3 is TGTGCCAGCAGCTTATGGGCGGGACAGGGAGGTCAAGAGACCCAGTACTTC.

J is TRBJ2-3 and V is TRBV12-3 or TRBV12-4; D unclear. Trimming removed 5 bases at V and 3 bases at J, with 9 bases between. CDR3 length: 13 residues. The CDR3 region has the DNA TGTGCCAGCAGTCCCCGGCGTACAGATACGCAGTATTTT. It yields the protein CASSPRRTDTQYF.